The 5 T cell receptor beta chains below were found in one sample sequenced in a study of blood T cells in healthy people across ages. A sample-barcoded 5' primer and a J-beta primer mix were used in a second PCR of roughly 6 to 11 cycles. In TCRdb, the 5' RACE reads were re-called with MiXCR into one record per CDR3 protein. Of some 890,000 distinct CDR3 sequences in the sample, almost 30% were seen once. These data also formed part of another study, on T cells of mothers and their children.

Sequenced sample: blood. These receptors originate from a woman aged 40 to 55 in good health.

The chain joins TRBV6-2 or TRBV6-3 to TRBJ1-1; D is unresolved. CDR1 and CDR2 (germline): MNHEY, SVGEGT. The length of the CDR3 is 13 residues. V was pared by 2 bases and J by 2 bases, with 6 bases between. The CDR3 DNA is TGTGCCAGCAGTTACAAGGGTAACACTGAAGCTTTCTTT. As protein: CASSYKGNTEAFF.

This clonotype has a handful of counts. The chain joins TRBV10-3 to TRBJ2-5; possibly TRBD2 for D (5 bases). The CDR3 consists of 15 residues. Looked up from germline, CDR1 is ENHRY and CDR2 is SYGVKD. The V gene lost 3 bases and the J gene lost 1 base, with 12 bases spanning the gap. CDR3 in DNA: TGTGCCATCAGTGACTTTGGGCGGGCCCAAGAGACCCAGTACTTC. Protein product: CAISDFGRAQETQYF.

The chain recombines TRBV7-2 with TRBJ2-1; 8 bases match TRBD1. The CDR3 length is 12 residues. V shed 1 base and J 13 bases; nucleotides not matched to a gene: 3. Germline V gene lookup returns CDR1 SGHTA and CDR2 FQGNSA. This CDR3 reads CASSLVTGGQFF. The CDR3 region has the DNA TGTGCCAGCAGCTTAGTCACAGGGGGACAGTTCTTC.

This clonotype was counted ten times or more. This chain connects TRBV4-3 to TRBJ1-1, with D unclear. This CDR3 comprises 13 residues. The V and J ends lost 1 base and 5 bases respectively, with 8 bases between them. The germline CDR1 and CDR2 sequences are LGHNA and YSLEER. The CDR3 here is CASSQGSLTEAFF. For the CDR3, the DNA is TGCGCCAGCAGCCAAGGGAGCTTAACTGAAGCTTTCTTT.

This clonotype has only a few counts. V gene TRBV7-3 combines with J gene TRBJ1-3, with TRBD1 matching 8 bases. Germline loops: CDR1 SGHTA, CDR2 FQGTGA. CDR3 length: 17 amino acids. Trimming cost V 6 bases and J 0 bases; bases outside gene matches: 10. CDR3 residues: CASSFRQGPISGNTIYF. The CDR3 DNA sequence: TGTGCCAGCAGTTTCCGACAGGGGCCTATCTCTGGAAACACCATATATTTT. Supplemented by reference TRBV7-3 and TRBJ1-3, the full variable domain reads GAGVSQTPSNKVTEKGKYVELRCDPISGHTALYWYRQSLGQGPEFLIYFQGTGAADDSGLPNDRFFAVRPEGSVSTLKIQRTERGDSAVYLCASSFRQGPISGNTIYFGEGSWLTVV.